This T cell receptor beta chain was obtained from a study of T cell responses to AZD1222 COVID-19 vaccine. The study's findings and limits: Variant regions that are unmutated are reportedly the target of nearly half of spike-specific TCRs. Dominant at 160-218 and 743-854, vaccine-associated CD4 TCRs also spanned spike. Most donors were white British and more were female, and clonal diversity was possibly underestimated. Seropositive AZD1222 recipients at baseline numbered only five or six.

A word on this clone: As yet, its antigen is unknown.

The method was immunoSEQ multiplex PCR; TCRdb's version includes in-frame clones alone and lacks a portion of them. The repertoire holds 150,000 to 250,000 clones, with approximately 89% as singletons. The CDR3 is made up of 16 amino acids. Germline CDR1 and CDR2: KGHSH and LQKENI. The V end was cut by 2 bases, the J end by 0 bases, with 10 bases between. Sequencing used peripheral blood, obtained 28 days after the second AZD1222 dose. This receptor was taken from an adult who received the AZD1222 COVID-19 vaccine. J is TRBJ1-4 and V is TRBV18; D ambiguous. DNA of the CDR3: TGTGCCAGCTCACCATTCCCCATTGCAACTAATGAAAAACTGTTTTTT. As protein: CASSPFPIATNEKLFF. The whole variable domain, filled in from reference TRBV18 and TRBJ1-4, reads NAGVMQNPRHLVRRRGQEARLRCSPMKGHSHVYWYRQLPEEGLKFMVYLQKENIIDESGMPKERFSAEFPKEGPSILRIQQVVRGDSAAYFCASSPFPIATNEKLFFGSGTQLSVL.